This T cell receptor (beta chain) was identified during a study of shared clonotypes between healthy human individuals. Study-wide results and limits: How much donors shared clonotypes was expected to be affected by sequencing depth. Non-shared clonotypes had lower generation probabilities than clonotypes shared by all four sorted-subset donors.

The input for sorted-subset replicate PCRs was around 0.2 ug DNA, tens of thousands of T cell genomes. Libraries were prepared by immunoSEQ multiplex PCR; TCRdb keeps only in-frame clonotypes and omits some of them. Of 1 million to 1.2 million clones in the sample, about 72% were seen once. Germline V lookup: CDR1 MDHEN, CDR2 SYDVKM. The CDR3 totals 13 residues. V trimming: 5 bases; J trimming: 12 bases; junction bases outside the gene matches: 12. Turning to this clone: Its antigen is currently unknown.

Splitting the CD4+ cells yielded a CD45RA+ naive subset and a CD45RA-negative memory subset. The source of this sequence is a man younger than 30 in good health. Some clones in this sample may be carry-over from other donors' samples. Source material: memory CD4+ T cells from PBMCs. Indicated subset: CD45RA-negative fraction. The chain links TRBV28 to TRBJ1-2, with 7 nucleotides matching TRBD1. CDR3 coding DNA: TGTGCCAGCAGTGAACCGGGACAGCCATCCCACACCTTC. Protein product: CASSEPGQPSHTF.